One sample yielded the 21 T cell receptor beta chains listed below, sequenced in a study of blood T cell repertoires in COVID-19. Method: immunoSEQ multiplex PCR; TCRdb's copy keeps in-frame clones and lacks some. The sample yields about 44,000 clones, around 89% seen once. What was sequenced was peripheral blood. These receptors were collected from a man between 65 and 85 years old with active COVID-19.

The CDR3 sequence: CASNRDKNYEQYF. As DNA, the CDR3 is TGTGCCAGCAACCGGGACAAAAACTACGAGCAGTACTTC. This chain connects TRBV5-8 to TRBJ2-7, with TRBD1 as a possible D gene (6 bases). Trimming left V 6 bases short and J 3 bases short, with 13 bases between. This CDR3 region has 13 residues. Germline lookup yields CDR1 SGHTS and CDR2 YDEGEE.

The V gene is TRBV7-3, the J gene TRBJ2-1; D gene ambiguous. The V gene's germline CDR1 is SGHTA and CDR2 FQGTGA. V was trimmed by 4 bases and J by 6 bases, leaving 7 bases between them. This CDR3 contains 12 residues. CDR3 DNA sequence: TGTGCCAGCAGCTCCGTGAGCAATGAGCAGTTCTTC. This translates into CASSSVSNEQFF.

This clone was seen more than once but under ten times. The rearrangement joins TRBV19 to TRBJ1-3; 7 nucleotides align to TRBD1. Germline assignment: CDR1 LNHDA and CDR2 SQIVND (reference sequence). CDR3 length: 13 residues. J gave up 2 bases and V 9 bases, and 4 bases lay outside the gene matches. The CDR3 reads CASSQGTGNTIYF. CDR3 nucleotide sequence: TGTGCCAGCTCACAGGGGACTGGAAACACCATATATTTT.

The chain joins TRBV7-3 to TRBJ2-2; TRBD2 agrees at 10 bases. The ends lost 2 bases at V and 5 bases at J; junction bases unmatched: 11. CDR1 is SGHTA, CDR2 FQGTGA, per germline. The CDR3 spans 18 residues. DNA of the CDR3: TGTGCCAGCAGCTTAGGCCTAGCGGGGGCCATCCCTACCGGGGAGCTGTTTTTT. Translating it yields CASSLGLAGAIPTGELFF. Looking up the rest from reference TRBV7-3 and TRBJ2-2 gives the full variable domain: GAGVSQTPSNKVTEKGKYVELRCDPISGHTALYWYRQSLGQGPEFLIYFQGTGAADDSGLPNDRFFAVRPEGSVSTLKIQRTERGDSAVYLCASSLGLAGAIPTGELFFGEGSRLTVL.

The chain links TRBV24-1 to TRBJ2-1; the match to TRBD2 covers 12 bases. Trimming removed 4 bases from V and 7 bases from J; junction bases left unmatched: 7. From germline, CDR1 is KGHDR and CDR2 SFDVKD. There are 16 residues in the CDR3. The CDR3 nucleotides read TGTGCCACCAGTGAATCTAGCGGGGGGGCCAGAAATGAGCAGTTCTTC. Translating it yields CATSESSGGARNEQFF.

This clone has just one count. The chain recombines TRBV2 with TRBJ2-3, with 8 bases fitting TRBD2. Germline V gene data show CDR1 as SNHLY and CDR2 as FYNNEI. Germline trimming cut 4 bases from V and 3 bases from J; bases unmatched to any gene: 6. This CDR3 contains 15 residues. For the CDR3, the DNA is TGTGCCAGCAGTGTAAACGGGGGGGGGACAGATACGCAGTATTTT. Translated, it gives CASSVNGGGTDTQYF.

The V and J genes are TRBV5-8 and TRBJ2-1, with 9 bases matching TRBD1. Germline assignment: CDR1 SGHTS and CDR2 YDEGEE. The CDR3 totals 15 residues. The trim removed 2 bases at V and 6 bases at J, leaving 6 bases unmatched. DNA of the CDR3: TGTGCCAGCAGCTTACAGGGGGCAGTTCGCAATGAGCAGTTCTTC. It yields the protein CASSLQGAVRNEQFF.

The chain links TRBV4-3 to TRBJ2-3; 7 bases are a match to TRBD1. CDR3 length equals 16 residues. After removal of 0 bases from V and 2 bases from J, the junction contained 5 bases not matched to a gene. Germline V gene lookup returns CDR1 LGHNA and CDR2 YSLEER. Written as DNA, the CDR3 is TGCGCCAGCAGCCAAGATTGGGGACAGATCACAGATACGCAGTATTTT. It is translated as CASSQDWGQITDTQYF.

This clone turned up a few times. This chain links TRBV14 with TRBJ2-7; unclear D gene. CDR1 is SGHDN, CDR2 FVKESK, per germline. The CDR3 runs 14 residues. The V end lost 1 base, the J end lost 1 base, and 8 bases lay between the germline ends. The CDR3 DNA is TGTGCCAGCAGCCAAGCAGTCTCTTCCTACGAGCAGTACTTC. Its translation: CASSQAVSSYEQYF.

This clone was recorded a few times. The chain employs TRBV2 and TRBJ2-7; 10 bases agree with TRBD2. Looked up from germline, CDR1 is SNHLY and CDR2 is FYNNEI. V dropped 6 bases and J dropped 2; count of bases not matched to a gene: 7. The CDR3 sequence is 15 residues long. The CDR3 bases are TGTGCCAGCAGGGTCGGACTAGCGGAGACCTACGAGCAGTACTTC. Protein: CASRVGLAETYEQYF.

This chain uses TRBV2 with TRBJ2-5; the match to TRBD2 covers 12 bases. Germline assignment: CDR1 SNHLY and CDR2 FYNNEI. The CDR3 contains 15 residues. With V trimmed by 7 bases and J by 0 bases, 3 bases remained unmatched. CDR3 coding DNA: TGTGCCAGCAAACTAGCGGGGGGACACCAAGAGACCCAGTACTTC. This encodes CASKLAGGHQETQYF.

The rearrangement joins TRBV7-2 to TRBJ1-6; D gene ambiguous. Per germline, CDR1 SGHTA and CDR2 FQGNSA. V lost 7 bases and J 6 bases, leaving 16 bases between the germline ends. This CDR3 contains 15 residues. As DNA, the CDR3 is TGTGCCAGCAAACCCCCGGAGCTTCTTAATTCACCCCTCCACTTT. Translated: CASKPPELLNSPLHF.

The chain combines TRBV9 with TRBJ1-1; 7 bases align to TRBD1. Germline lookup yields CDR1 SGDLS and CDR2 YYNGEE. There are 15 residues in the CDR3. With 4 bases clipped from V and 1 base from J, the junction kept 7 bases outside the gene matches. The CDR3 nucleotides are TGTGCCAGCAGCAAATGGACAGGCCGGAACACTGAAGCTTTCTTT. It encodes CASSKWTGRNTEAFF.

J is TRBJ2-7 and V is TRBV28; D is possibly TRBD1 (8 bases). The germline V gene has CDR1 MDHEN and CDR2 SYDVKM. The CDR3 sequence is 17 residues long. V was pared by 1 base and J by 5 bases, with 21 bases between. CDR3 sequence: CASSLYRAGGAGDEQYF. The DNA of the CDR3 is TGTGCCAGCAGTTTATATCGAGCAGGGGGCGCGGGGGACGAGCAGTACTTC.

The chain combines TRBV5-1 with TRBJ2-1, with TRBD1 as a possible D gene (6 bases). CDR1 SGHRS and CDR2 YFSETQ come from the germline V gene. The V and J ends lost 4 bases and 0 bases respectively, with 11 bases between them. The CDR3 length is 15 residues. The CDR3 reads CASSVTGTSYNEQFF. The CDR3 region has the DNA TGCGCCAGCAGCGTTACAGGGACCTCCTACAATGAGCAGTTCTTC.

V gene TRBV5-6 combines with J gene TRBJ2-3; 8 bases are a match to TRBD2. J was trimmed by 0 bases and V by 1 base; bases with no gene match: 4. The CDR3 extends over 16 amino acids. Germline CDR1 is SGHDT and CDR2 is YYEEEE. The CDR3 sequence: CASSLRSGGSTDTQYF. The CDR3 nucleotides are TGTGCCAGCAGCTTGAGGAGCGGGGGAAGCACAGATACGCAGTATTTT.

This chain uses TRBV7-2 with TRBJ2-2; TRBD1 is a possible D gene (6 bases). In germline, CDR1 is SGHTA, CDR2 FQGNSA. The CDR3 runs to 14 residues. V lost 4 bases to trimming and J lost 5 bases, with 11 bases between them. CDR3 sequence: CASSSGQGTGELFF. The CDR3 DNA reads TGTGCCAGCAGCTCGGGACAAGGGACCGGGGAGCTGTTTTTT.

The chain joins TRBV4-1 to TRBJ1-1, with D perhaps matching TRBD1 (5 bases). CDR1 is MGHRA, CDR2 YSYEKL, per germline. There are 16 residues in the CDR3. Trimming removed 3 bases at V and 1 base at J, with 15 bases between. CDR3 protein: CASSQQPSTENTEAFF. DNA for the CDR3: TGCGCCAGCAGCCAGCAACCTTCGACAGAGAACACTGAAGCTTTCTTT.

The chain couples TRBV19 to TRBJ2-2; D is perhaps TRBD1 (7 bases). Germline CDR1 reads LNHDA; CDR2 reads SQIVND (reference sequence). V was clipped by 8 bases and J by 3 bases, with 13 bases between them. CDR3 size: 14 residues. For the CDR3, the DNA is TGTGCCAGTTCCCGGGGGACAGACACCGGGGAGCTGTTTTTT. Its protein product is CASSRGTDTGELFF.

This chain joins TRBV19 and TRBJ2-3; 11 positions agree with TRBD2. Trimming cost V 10 bases and J 4 bases; bases outside gene matches: 4. The CDR3 covers 13 residues. Germline lookup yields CDR1 LNHDA and CDR2 SQIVND (reference sequence). For the CDR3, the DNA is TGTGCCACGACTAGCGGGGAGCCAGATACGCAGTATTTT. Translating it yields CATTSGEPDTQYF.

V usage is TRBV5-1 and J usage is TRBJ2-1, with 8 bases fitting TRBD2. Germline V gives CDR1 SGHRS, CDR2 YFSETQ. The CDR3 has 15 residues. V lost 3 bases and J lost 5; bases outside the gene matches: 7. CDR3 nucleotides: TGCGCCAGCAGCTCTTCCGGGACTAGAAACAATGAGCAGTTCTTC. It encodes CASSSSGTRNNEQFF.